This entry lists 11 T cell receptor beta chains sequenced from one sample in a study of blood T cell repertoires in COVID-19. This table comes from immunoSEQ multiplex PCR, and its TCRdb copy is limited to in-frame clones, with some not included. The sample includes over 150,000 clones, 80% to 85% of them seen just once. The specimen was peripheral blood. The receptors derive from a man between 65 and 80 years old with active or convalescent COVID-19.

This rearrangement joins TRBV4-3 to TRBJ2-3, with 8 bases matching TRBD2. Germline assignment: CDR1 LGHNA and CDR2 YSLEER. CDR3 length: 19 residues. The ends lost 0 bases at V and 4 bases at J; junction bases unmatched: 15. The DNA for the CDR3 is TGCGCCAGCAGCCAAGAATTGGTGGGGGCTAGCGGGTCCCCAGATACGCAGTATTTT. Protein product: CASSQELVGASGSPDTQYF.

The chain joins TRBV12-3 or TRBV12-4 to TRBJ1-1; D is unresolved. This CDR3 spans 12 amino acids. The V end lost 2 bases, the J end lost 8 bases, and 9 bases lay between the germline ends. The CDR3 DNA is TGTGCCAGCAGTTTATTGAGTCGGGAAGCTTTCTTT. Translating it yields CASSLLSREAFF.

The chain employs TRBV18 and TRBJ1-3; a possible D gene is TRBD1 (5 bases). The germline V gene has CDR1 KGHSH and CDR2 LQKENI. The CDR3 loop spans 17 amino acids. V was pared by 3 bases and J by 0 bases, with 15 bases between. The CDR3 loop is CASSPDGPGFSGNTIYF. The CDR3 DNA reads as TGTGCCAGCTCACCGGACGGCCCAGGGTTCTCTGGAAACACCATATATTTT.

The chain carries TRBV6-2 or TRBV6-3 and TRBJ1-5; the match to TRBD1 covers 7 bases. From germline, CDR1 is MNHEY and CDR2 SVGEGT. This CDR3 has 15 amino acids. After removal of 5 bases from V and 2 bases from J, the junction contained 6 bases not matched to a gene. The CDR3 nucleotides are TGTGCCAGCAGTCCAAGGGGGCATGGCAATCAGCCCCAGCATTTT. It codes for CASSPRGHGNQPQHF.

This chain joins TRBV7-9 and TRBJ2-5, with 9 bases matching TRBD2. V dropped 5 bases and J dropped 6; count of bases not matched to a gene: 13. CDR3 length equals 16 residues. From germline, CDR1 is SEHNR and CDR2 FQNEAQ (reference sequence). As DNA, the CDR3 is TGTGCCAGCAGCCCGGGGGGGGCTAGCGGGACGAAGACCCAGTACTTC. Translation: CASSPGGASGTKTQYF.

The chain couples TRBV6-2 or TRBV6-3 to TRBJ2-3, with D tentatively TRBD1 (5 bases). The V gene's germline CDR1 is MNHEY and CDR2 SVGEGT. There are 13 residues in the CDR3. The V end lost 6 bases, the J end lost 1 base, and 8 bases lay between the germline ends. This CDR3 reads CASSGHGTDTQYF. CDR3 nucleotide sequence: TGTGCCAGCAGCGGACACGGCACAGATACGCAGTATTTT.

The rearrangement uses TRBV29-1 and TRBJ1-1; 7 bases agree with TRBD1. The CDR3 has 13 residues. Germline values: CDR1 SQVTM, CDR2 ANQGSEA. V shed 5 bases and J 1 base; nucleotides not matched to a gene: 4. The CDR3, as DNA: TGCAGCGTTCGGGGACAGCCGAACACTGAAGCTTTCTTT. Translated: CSVRGQPNTEAFF.

J is TRBJ1-1 and V is TRBV27; D remains unclear. The germline gives CDR1 MNHEY, CDR2 SMNVEV (reference sequence). The CDR3 totals 12 residues. V was clipped by 6 bases and J by 1 base, with 6 bases between them. For the CDR3, the DNA is TGTGCCAGCAGCTCAGAGAACACTGAAGCTTTCTTT. The encoded protein is CASSSENTEAFF.

The CDR3 nucleotides are TGTGCCAGCAGTCTCACAGGGCCCCGCATCGAGCAGTACTTC. This translates into CASSLTGPRIEQYF. The chain has TRBV28 and TRBJ2-7; a weak D match, TRBD1 (6 bases). The CDR3 extends over 14 amino acids. Trimming took off 5 bases at V and 6 bases at J, with 17 bases between the two ends. Germline V gene sequence: CDR1 MDHEN, CDR2 SYDVKM. The variable domain in full, completed from reference TRBV28 and TRBJ2-7, reads DVKVTQSSRYLVKRTGEKVFLECVQDMDHENMFWYRQDPGLGLRLIYFSYDVKMKEKGDIPEGYSVSREKKERFSLILESASTNQTSMYLCASSLTGPRIEQYFGPGTRLTVT.

This clone appeared once. The rearrangement joins TRBV11-1 to TRBJ1-2; 8 nucleotides align to TRBD1. Germline loops: CDR1 SGHAT, CDR2 FQDESV (reference sequence). The CDR3 length is 15 residues. V was clipped by 5 bases and J by 5 bases; unmatched bases: 10. CDR3 bases: TGTGCCAGCAGCCCCTTGGGACAGGTCGGATATGGCTACACCTTC. Amino acid sequence: CASSPLGQVGYGYTF.

For this clone: Other DNA variants within this sample encode the same CDR3. The chain couples TRBV29-1 to TRBJ1-1; possibly TRBD1 for D (6 bases). Germline V gene sequence: CDR1 SQVTM, CDR2 ANQGSEA. Trimming took off 4 bases at V and 1 base at J, with 13 bases between the two ends. This CDR3 spans 14 amino acids. CDR3 protein: CSVGETGPNTEAFF. In DNA form, the CDR3 reads TGCAGCGTTGGGGAAACAGGGCCGAACACTGAAGCTTTCTTT.